These 30 T cell receptor beta chains were all obtained from the same sample, sequenced in a study of T cells in Graves' hyperthyroidism and ophthalmopathy. Researchers amplified the TCR beta CDR3 regions from RNA transcripts. A set of HTBI primers served as the primers for a first-round RT-PCR of the TCR CDR3. TCRdb used MiXCR to reprocess the multiplex PCR reads, holding one entry per CDR3 protein. The sample lists about 420,000 distinct CDR3 sequences; approximately 13% were seen once. The sequencing sample was made of blood. These receptor sequences come from a woman in her late teens or twenties with Graves' hyperthyroidism.

This clonotype was recorded many times. The chain has TRBV3-1 and TRBJ2-5; D remains ambiguous. Trimming stripped 1 base from V and 9 bases from J, with 9 bases between. The CDR3 runs 12 residues. The germline V gene has CDR1 LGHDT and CDR2 YNNKEL (reference sequence). The CDR3 here is CASSQAGAAQYF. CDR3 in DNA: TGTGCCAGCAGCCAAGCCGGTGCGGCCCAGTACTTC.

Ten or more counts support this clonotype. In nucleotides, the CDR3 is TGTGCCAGCAGCCAACGATGGACAGGGGGCCCGGGTTGGACTGAAGCTTTCTTT. Protein sequence: CASSQRWTGGPGWTEAFF. The V and J genes are TRBV7-2 and TRBJ1-1; 11 nucleotides match TRBD1. The V and J ends lost 5 bases and 5 bases, in that order; junction bases with no gene match: 16. This CDR3 has 18 residues. CDR1 and CDR2 from the germline V gene are SGHTA and FQGNSA.

This clonotype was counted ten times or more. The gene calls are TRBV12-5 and TRBJ2-1; 8 bases align to TRBD2. The CDR3 consists of 15 residues. CDR1 is LGHNT and CDR2 is FRNRAP in the germline V gene. V shed 0 bases and J 4 bases; nucleotides not matched to a gene: 2. CDR3 sequence: CASGLVLAVYNEQFF. The CDR3 bases are TGTGCTAGTGGTTTGGTACTAGCGGTATACAATGAGCAGTTCTTC.

In this sample, this clonotype turned up a few times. The chain joins TRBV20-1 to TRBJ1-1; 7 bases align to TRBD1. The J segment lost 0 bases and the V segment lost 3 bases, leaving 10 bases of the junction unmatched. This CDR3 is built from 16 residues. Looked up from germline, CDR1 is DFQATT and CDR2 is SNEGSKA (reference sequence). CDR3: CSARHRGRRVNTEAFF. CDR3 coding DNA: TGCAGTGCTAGGCACAGGGGCCGTCGGGTGAACACTGAAGCTTTCTTT.

The chain is built from TRBV12-3 or TRBV12-4 and TRBJ2-7, with 7 bases lining up with TRBD2. Trimming took 3 bases from V and 0 from J; bases not matched to a gene: 2. This CDR3 contains 14 residues. This CDR3 reads CASSFTSASYEQYF. The CDR3 coding sequence is TGTGCCAGCAGTTTTACTAGCGCCTCCTACGAGCAGTACTTC.

This clonotype was seen many times. This chain uses TRBV6-2 or TRBV6-3 with TRBJ2-7; a possible D gene is TRBD2 (5 bases). The V and J ends lost 2 bases and 2 bases respectively, with 10 bases between them. CDR1 MNHEY and CDR2 SVGEGT come from the germline V gene. The CDR3 extends over 14 amino acids. CDR3 loop: CASSYLAGPYEQYF. The DNA for the CDR3 is TGTGCCAGCAGTTACCTAGCAGGTCCCTACGAGCAGTACTTC.

This clonotype was observed at least ten times. This sequence joins TRBV19 and TRBJ2-1; 7 bases line up with TRBD1. Germline CDR1 is LNHDA and CDR2 is SQIVND (reference sequence). CDR3 size: 15 residues. V lost 5 bases, J lost 4 bases, and 8 bases stayed unmatched. In DNA, the CDR3 is TGTGCCAGTAGTGCCTCCGGGACAGAATACAATGAGCAGTTCTTC. Amino acids: CASSASGTEYNEQFF. The full variable domain, its missing parts supplied by reference TRBV19 and TRBJ2-1, is DGGITQSPKYLFRKEGQNVTLSCEQNLNHDAMYWYRQDPGQGLRLIYYSQIVNDFQKGDIAEGYSVSREKKESFPLTVTSAQKNPTAFYLCASSASGTEYNEQFFGPGTRLTVL.

This clonotype was seen ten or more times. CDR3 amino acids: CASSTRTSGAYNEQFF. The CDR3 DNA reads as TGTGCCAGCAGTACCCGGACTAGCGGGGCCTACAATGAGCAGTTCTTC. This chain links TRBV6-1 with TRBJ2-1; 12 nucleotides line up with TRBD2. Per germline, CDR1 MNHNS and CDR2 SASEGT. The CDR3 extends over 16 amino acids. V dropped 5 bases and J dropped 2; count of bases not matched to a gene: 4.

This clonotype has ten or more counts. The chain is built from TRBV5-1 and TRBJ1-2; D unresolved. The CDR3 runs 14 residues. Trimming removed 4 bases from V and 4 bases from J, with 14 bases in between. Germline CDR1 is SGHRS and CDR2 is YFSETQ. CDR3 in amino acids: CASSLTGSGYGYTF. In nucleotides, the CDR3 is TGCGCCAGCAGCCTAACCGGGAGCGGCTATGGCTACACCTTC.

This clonotype was seen repeatedly, ten times or more. The chain couples TRBV9 to TRBJ2-7, with TRBD2 as a possible D gene (6 bases). The CDR3 spans 14 residues. In germline, CDR1 is SGDLS, CDR2 YYNGEE. The V and J ends lost 3 bases and 7 bases respectively, with 17 bases between them. In DNA form, the CDR3 reads TGTGCCAGCAGCGAGAGGGCCGACGGGGGAGAGCAGTACTTC. This encodes CASSERADGGEQYF.

Ten or more counts support this clonotype. The genes are TRBV28 and TRBJ2-5; 8 bases are a match to TRBD2. Losses at the gene ends were 6 bases for V and 0 bases for J; bases not matched to a gene: 12. Germline V gene sequence: CDR1 MDHEN, CDR2 SYDVKM. This CDR3 spans 17 amino acids. As DNA, the CDR3 is TGTGCCAGCAGAAACTACGTCAAACTAGCGGACCAAGAGACCCAGTACTTC. Protein: CASRNYVKLADQETQYF.

This clonotype showed up many times. CDR3 region: CASSKRERPYEQYF. The DNA for the CDR3 is TGTGCCAGCTCCAAGCGGGAGAGGCCCTACGAGCAGTACTTC. The chain uses TRBV7-2 and TRBJ2-7; 8 bases fit TRBD2. Germline V lookup: CDR1 SGHTA, CDR2 FQGNSA. V lost 8 bases, J lost 2 bases, and 8 bases stayed unmatched. The CDR3 has 14 residues.

There are many counts of this clonotype. This chain uses TRBV6-2 or TRBV6-3 with TRBJ2-5, with D possibly matching TRBD1 (7 bases). The germline V gene has CDR1 MNHEY and CDR2 SVGEGT. V was pared by 2 bases and J by 7 bases, with 20 bases between. This CDR3 has 16 amino acids. CDR3 amino acids: CASSYPRTGAGGTQYF. The CDR3 region has the DNA TGTGCCAGCAGTTACCCAAGGACAGGAGCGGGCGGGACCCAGTACTTC.

About this clonotype: A read error may be the cause here, since a much bigger clone is one base away. The genes are TRBV2 and TRBJ1-2; 11 nucleotides match TRBD1. Germline lookup yields CDR1 SNHLY and CDR2 FYNNEI. The CDR3 extends over 13 amino acids. Germline trimming cut 7 bases from V and 6 bases from J; bases unmatched to any gene: 4. CDR3 coding DNA: TGTGCCAGCAATCGGACAGGGGGCGATGGCTACACCTTC. It codes for CASNRTGGDGYTF.

The table lists this clonotype with many counts. This chain connects TRBV2 to TRBJ2-1, with 10 bases aligning to TRBD2. This CDR3 has 14 residues. Germline loops: CDR1 SNHLY, CDR2 FYNNEI. With 10 bases clipped from V and 6 bases from J, the junction kept 9 bases outside the gene matches. The CDR3 loop reads CATRVAGGTNEQFF. CDR3 bases: TGTGCCACCCGAGTAGCGGGAGGAACCAATGAGCAGTTCTTC.

The chain links TRBV27 to TRBJ2-5; tentative D call: TRBD2 (6 bases). The CDR3 has 15 residues. Germline-derived CDR1 and CDR2 are MNHEY and SMNVEV (reference sequence). V lost 1 base and J 1 base, leaving 10 bases between the germline ends. CDR3 coding DNA: TGTGCCAGCAGTTTATTCGGGAGCACCCAAGAGACCCAGTACTTC. Residues: CASSLFGSTQETQYF.

This clonotype was found many times. This CDR3 is CASGRQGYTEAFF. The CDR3 nucleotides read TGTGCCAGCGGCCGACAGGGGTACACTGAAGCTTTCTTT. This chain joins TRBV6-1 and TRBJ1-1; 8 nucleotides align to TRBD1. The CDR3 runs 13 residues. Per the germline V gene, CDR1 is MNHNS and CDR2 is SASEGT. J was trimmed by 3 bases and V by 8 bases; bases with no gene match: 5.

CDR3 DNA sequence: TGTGCCAGCAGCCAAGAACAAGAGGTCGACGAGCAGTACTTC. Encoded protein: CASSQEQEVDEQYF. This rearrangement joins TRBV6-2 or TRBV6-3 to TRBJ2-7; the D is unclear. V was cut by 6 bases and J by 5 bases, with 17 bases left in between. Per the germline V gene, CDR1 is MNHEY and CDR2 is SVGEGT. The CDR3 contains 14 residues.

CDR3 residues: CASSRTGAERETQYF. For the CDR3, the DNA is TGTGCCAGCAGCCGGACAGGGGCCGAAAGAGAGACCCAGTACTTC. The V call is TRBV9, the J call TRBJ2-5; 9 bases fit TRBD1. The CDR3 is made up of 15 amino acids. V trimming: 4 bases; J trimming: 4 bases; junction bases outside the gene matches: 8. Germline lookup yields CDR1 SGDLS and CDR2 YYNGEE.

As concerns this clonotype: Just one base apart from a much larger clone, this may be a read error. The chain employs TRBV27 and TRBJ2-1, with D perhaps TRBD2 (6 bases). Trimming removed 6 bases from V and 6 bases from J, with 15 bases in between. The CDR3 loop spans 14 amino acids. Germline CDR1 and CDR2: MNHEY and SMNVEV (reference sequence). CDR3 sequence (DNA): TGTGCCAGCAGCCCTCGCGGGGCCTGCAATGAGCAGTTCTTC. It is translated as CASSPRGACNEQFF.

This clonotype was seen ten or more times. The rearrangement uses TRBV7-2 and TRBJ2-3; TRBD2 matches at 7 bases. Germline CDR1 is SGHTA and CDR2 is FQGNSA. The CDR3 has 14 residues. V lost 1 base, J lost 10 bases, and 8 bases stayed unmatched. The CDR3 region has the DNA TGTGCCAGCAGCTTAGACACTAGCGACCGGCCGCAGTATTTT. It specifies CASSLDTSDRPQYF.

This clonotype was detected only a few times. The J gene is TRBJ2-2, the V gene TRBV2, with 12 nucleotides matching TRBD2. The V segment lost 8 bases and the J segment 6 bases; nucleotides outside the gene matches: 7. Germline V lookup: CDR1 SNHLY, CDR2 FYNNEI. This CDR3 spans 15 amino acids. DNA for the CDR3: TGTGCCAGCTGGGCTAGCGGGAGGGGGGCCGGGGAGCTGTTTTTT. Protein product: CASWASGRGAGELFF.

This clonotype appeared a few times. The gene calls are TRBV15 and TRBJ2-7; D is unresolved. Germline lookup yields CDR1 LNHNV and CDR2 YYDKDF (reference sequence). The CDR3 is 13 amino acids. Deletions cut 1 base from V and 0 bases from J, with 4 bases between. CDR3 DNA sequence: TGTGCCACCAGCAGAGTTGGCTCCTACGAGCAGTACTTC. Amino acid sequence: CATSRVGSYEQYF.

This clonotype was recorded many times. The chain links TRBV28 to TRBJ2-1, with D maybe TRBD2 (5 bases). The germline V gene has CDR1 MDHEN and CDR2 SYDVKM. The CDR3 has 16 amino acids. Trimming pared 1 base from V and 7 bases from J, leaving 17 bases between. The CDR3 nucleotides read TGTGCCAGCAGTTTATCCGGGATAACCTCGAGTAATGAGCAGTTCTTC. Translated: CASSLSGITSSNEQFF.

This clonotype was counted only a few times. The V and J genes are TRBV29-1 and TRBJ2-4; TRBD2 agrees at 7 bases. The V and J ends lost 4 bases and 1 base, in that order; junction bases with no gene match: 1. The CDR3 contains 13 residues. CDR1 and CDR2 (germline): SQVTM, ANQGSEA. CDR3 nucleotide sequence: TGCAGCGTTGTGGGGGGGGCCAAAAACATTCAGTACTTC. Protein: CSVVGGAKNIQYF.

This clonotype was found a few times. The J gene is TRBJ2-2, the V gene TRBV9; 7 bases map to TRBD2. This CDR3 is built from 16 residues. V lost 0 bases, J lost 4 bases, and 6 bases stayed unmatched. Germline V gene sequence: CDR1 SGDLS, CDR2 YYNGEE. The CDR3 sequence: CASSVAVWGGTGELFF. CDR3 nucleotides: TGTGCCAGCAGCGTAGCGGTTTGGGGGGGCACCGGGGAGCTGTTTTTT.

In this sample, this clonotype turned up many times. This chain connects TRBV2 to TRBJ2-1; D unclear. Between the trimmed V and J ends, which lost 1 base and 1 base, there was a span of 8 bases. CDR3 length: 15 residues. Germline V gene data show CDR1 as SNHLY and CDR2 as FYNNEI. The CDR3, as DNA: TGTGCCAGCAGTGAAGGGGCAGGTTCCTACAATGAGCAGTTCTTC. It encodes CASSEGAGSYNEQFF.

The sample holds many counts of this clonotype. The chain couples TRBV5-1 to TRBJ2-5; 8 bases fit TRBD2. Germline values: CDR1 SGHRS, CDR2 YFSETQ. The ends lost 4 bases at V and 3 bases at J; junction bases unmatched: 8. This CDR3 has 15 amino acids. The chain's CDR3 is CASSLSGRVEETQYF. The CDR3 DNA reads as TGCGCCAGCAGCCTGAGCGGGAGAGTGGAAGAGACCCAGTACTTC.

This clonotype was observed at least ten times. V gene TRBV10-3 combines with J gene TRBJ2-1; D not certain. The germline V and J ends were trimmed by 3 bases and 9 bases, with 12 bases remaining between them. Germline loops: CDR1 ENHRY, CDR2 SYGVKD. This CDR3 is built from 13 residues. CDR3 DNA sequence: TGTGCCATCAGTGATCTCAAACGCGCTGAGCAGTTCTTC. Encoded protein: CAISDLKRAEQFF.

This clonotype was counted at least ten times. The V call is TRBV3-1, the J call TRBJ1-4, with no clear D. Germline values: CDR1 LGHDT, CDR2 YNNKEL (reference sequence). The CDR3 is made up of 15 amino acids. Trimming removed 2 bases from V and 6 bases from J, with 13 bases in between. CDR3 bases: TGTGCCAGCAGCCAAAGCCCAACGGTGGATGAAAAACTGTTTTTT. Its translation is CASSQSPTVDEKLFF.